The source of this T cell receptor beta chain is a study of blood T cells in healthy people across ages. Next came a second PCR, run for about 6 to 11 cycles, which used a sample-barcoded 5' primer along with a J-beta primer mix. CDR3-containing paired-end reads numbering at least 2.5 million came from each sample. Each CDR3 protein is one row after TCRdb ran MiXCR on the 5' RACE reads. The profile shows more than 900,000 distinct CDR3 sequences, almost 30% of them singletons. The same data also contributed to another study, on T cells of mothers and their children. In that study: Donation came from a few healthy Caucasian mothers together with their six children. According to the study, all extracted RNA entered cDNA synthesis at approximately 1.5 ug per 15 ul.

This clonotype was sampled from a woman aged 40 to 50 in good health. Input material: blood.

CDR3 amino acids: CASSLGDREGLGYNEQFF. CDR3 DNA sequence: TGTGCCAGCAGTTTGGGGGACAGGGAAGGTCTGGGGTACAATGAGCAGTTCTTC. The chain is built from TRBV6-5 and TRBJ2-1; 9 positions match TRBD1. Per the germline V gene, CDR1 is MNHEY and CDR2 is SVGAGI. The CDR3 runs 18 residues. The trim removed 4 bases at V and 4 bases at J, leaving 14 bases unmatched.